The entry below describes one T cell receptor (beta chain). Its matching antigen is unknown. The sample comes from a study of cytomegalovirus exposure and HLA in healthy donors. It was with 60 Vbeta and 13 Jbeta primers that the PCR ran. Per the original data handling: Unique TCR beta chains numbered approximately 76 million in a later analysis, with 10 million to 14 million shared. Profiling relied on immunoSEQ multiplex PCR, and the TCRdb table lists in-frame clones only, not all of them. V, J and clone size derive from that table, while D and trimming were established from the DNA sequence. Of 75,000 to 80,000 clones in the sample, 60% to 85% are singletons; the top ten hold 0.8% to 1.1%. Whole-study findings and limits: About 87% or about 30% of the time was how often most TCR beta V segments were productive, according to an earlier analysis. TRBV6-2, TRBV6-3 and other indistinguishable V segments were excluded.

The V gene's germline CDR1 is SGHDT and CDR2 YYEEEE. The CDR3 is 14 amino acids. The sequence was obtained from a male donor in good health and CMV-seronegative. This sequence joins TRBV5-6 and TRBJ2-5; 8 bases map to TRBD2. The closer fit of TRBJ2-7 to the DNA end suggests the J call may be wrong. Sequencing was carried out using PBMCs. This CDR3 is CASSLGTRSYEQYF. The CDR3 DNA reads TGTGCCAGCAGCCTGGGGACTAGATCCTACGAGCAGTACTTC.